The sequence of this T cell receptor beta chain was determined in a study of Ad26.COV2.S vaccination and SARS-CoV-2 variants. Study observations and caveats: Estimates derived from TCR breadth and depth analyses may have underestimated total T cell responses. The breadth of spike-specific CD8+ and CD4+ T cell responses after vaccination was reportedly substantial.

The CDR3 length is 15 residues. V trimming: 6 bases; J trimming: 7 bases; junction bases outside the gene matches: 9. Germline V gives CDR1 MNHEY, CDR2 SVGAGI. The assay was immunoSEQ multiplex PCR, and TCRdb's table has in-frame clones only and misses some. Of 440,000 or so clones listed, roughly 88% are singletons. Noted treatment: some 20 received Ad26.COV2.S at low or high dose, single or two shots; about 5 received placebo; per-sample allocation not given. Vaccine and placebo recipients were sampled on day 63 after the first injection. Vaccination used an Ad26 vector expressing Wuhan-strain SARS-CoV-2 spike. Of note for this clone: Its antigen is unknown.

This chain uses TRBV6-5 with TRBJ2-1, with 10 bases lining up with TRBD2. The sequence came from a person between 18 and 60 years old who received the Ad26.COV2.S COVID-19 vaccine or a placebo. Specimen: peripheral blood, collected in a trial of Ad26.COV2.S vaccine versus placebo. As DNA, the CDR3 is TGTGCCAGCAGAGTCACTAGCGGGGTTTGGAATGAGCAGTTCTTC. Its protein product is CASRVTSGVWNEQFF.